This T cell receptor beta chain was observed in a study of a mutant IDH1 vaccine in newly diagnosed glioma. Noted time point: week 5, during vaccination. Vaccination used 300 ug of mutant IDH1 20-mer peptide per dose, with topical imiquimod. Each of the donors came in with new WHO grade 3 or 4 astrocytomas that were IDH1-mutant and ATRX-lost. This CDR3 comprises 12 residues. Trimming took off 1 base at V and 6 bases at J, with 1 base between the two ends. Looked up from germline, CDR1 is LNHDA and CDR2 is SQIVND (reference sequence). This clone showed up just a few times. Its target is not known. Only in-frame clones appear in the TCRdb table, and some are missing; sequencing was by immunoSEQ multiplex PCR. The data show 30,000 to 40,000 clones, with about three fifths seen just once and about 11% held by the top ten.

The TCR comes from a woman between 18 and 30 years old with glioma. The gene calls are TRBV19 and TRBJ1-6; D is unclear. The material sequenced was PBMCs, taken from a glioma patient whose treatment included an IDH1 peptide vaccine. The chain's CDR3 is CASSIGNSPLHF. The CDR3 DNA sequence: TGTGCCAGTAGTATAGGTAATTCACCCCTCCACTTT.